This TCR beta chain was observed in a study of blood T cell repertoires in COVID-19. Cohorts were determined from participant-reported clinical history. Recovered participants had two consecutive negative NP/OP PCR tests, healthcare professional clearance, or symptom resolution. TCRdb keeps only in-frame clones here, not all; method: immunoSEQ multiplex PCR. The data hold about 50,000 clones, with around 83% observed a single time. The sample comprised PBMCs or T cells enriched from blood (not recorded which). The TCR was taken from a woman aged 45-59 years who had recovered from COVID-19.

As DNA, the CDR3 is TGTGCCAGCTCACGAGGGCCCGGTTCTAGTGGCTACACCTTC. It encodes CASSRGPGSSGYTF. The chain employs TRBV18 and TRBJ1-2; D call uncertain. From germline, CDR1 is KGHSH and CDR2 LQKENI. This CDR3 region has 14 residues. V lost 4 bases, J lost 7 bases, and 16 bases lay in between. Together with reference TRBV18 and TRBJ1-2, the CDR3 gives the full variable domain: NAGVMQNPRHLVRRRGQEARLRCSPMKGHSHVYWYRQLPEEGLKFMVYLQKENIIDESGMPKERFSAEFPKEGPSILRIQQVVRGDSAAYFCASSRGPGSSGYTFGSGTRLTVV.